This T cell receptor beta chain was identified in a study of shared clonotypes between healthy human individuals. Naive CD8 populations comprised CD45RO-negative cells positively selected for CCR7, excluding terminally differentiated effector memory CD45RA+ cells. CDR3 size: 16 residues. With 5 bases removed from V and 7 bases from J, the gap between germline ends came to 20 bases. Germline lookup yields CDR1 SGHVS and CDR2 FNYEAQ. Profiling relied on immunoSEQ multiplex PCR, and the TCRdb table lists in-frame clones only, not all of them. The table has millions of clones, about 95% seen once; the top ten hold roughly 1%.

Sequencing was carried out using naive CD8+ T cells sorted from blood. The rearrangement joins TRBV7-6 to TRBJ2-2; possibly TRBD1 for D (6 bases). This TCR derives from a man aged 18 to 30 in good health. The CDR3 nucleotides are TGTGCCAGCAGCCTATACTTGTCAGGGGACGACGGGGAGCTGTTTTTT. This gives the protein CASSLYLSGDDGELFF. The complete variable domain, with remaining parts taken from reference TRBV7-6 and TRBJ2-2, reads GAGVSQSPRYKVTKRGQDVALRCDPISGHVSLYWYRQALGQGPEFLTYFNYEAQQDKSGLPNDRFSAERPEGSISTLTIQRTEQRDSAMYRCASSLYLSGDDGELFFGEGSRLTVL.